One T cell receptor beta chain is described in this entry. Antigen unknown. Time point reported: blood 4 weeks post-SBRT, at nephrectomy. As for treatment: 15 Gy SBRT to primary tumor, nephrectomy 4 weeks later. This sample is drawn from a study of radiation and T cells in renal cell carcinoma. The study's findings and limits: From baseline, blood top tumor clonotypes peaked at 2 weeks post-radiation.

Generated by immunoSEQ multiplex PCR, the TCRdb table keeps only in-frame clones and is missing some. The data show 120,000 to 150,000 clones, with approximately 86% seen just once and around a sixth held by the top ten. This CDR3 spans 20 amino acids. The ends lost 1 base at V and 2 bases at J; junction bases unmatched: 10. Germline V gene sequence: CDR1 LNHNV, CDR2 YYDKDF (reference sequence). The clonotype was recovered from a woman aged 50 to 65 with renal cell carcinoma. The chain combines TRBV15 with TRBJ2-3, with 15 bases aligning to TRBD2. The material sequenced was blood, taken from a patient whose treatment included radiotherapy and nephrectomy. Written as DNA, the CDR3 is TGTGCCACCAGCAGAGCAAAAGGACTAGCGGGGGGGCCTGACACAGATACGCAGTATTTT. Amino acid sequence: CATSRAKGLAGGPDTDTQYF.